This T cell receptor beta chain was sequenced in a study of cytomegalovirus exposure and HLA in healthy donors (dated by TCRdb to 2016 to 2017). For context, the study as a whole: The 670 or so repertoires of the first cohort and the roughly 110 validation repertoires were produced on the same platform, according to a later analysis. In addition to the first cohort of around 670 subjects, a separate validation cohort of approximately 110 different subjects was used. To predict cytomegalovirus infection status, the study brought together high-throughput TCR immunosequencing, statistical association of individual TCRs with disease status, and machine learning. The study aimed to test whether signatures of past pathogen exposure could be identified by cataloging public T cell receptors. Results the study describes overall, beyond this receptor: In vitro tests confirmed that three of the cytomegalovirus-associated TCR beta chains recognize cytomegalovirus antigens. Across donors, most TCR sequences were observed very rarely, whereas some public TCRs were present in many individuals. All 120 or so repertoires were used to score co-occurrence in the validation cohort in a later analysis, because that analysis had no HLA typing for the cohort. The authors suggested that the approach could potentially be extended to other disease states and immunological phenotypes. The classifier was reported to diagnose cytomegalovirus status with high specificity and sensitivity in both the original and validation cohorts. In the study, some 160 TCR beta chains were listed as associated with cytomegalovirus. A later analysis found that TCRs clustered in the first cohort also tended to co-occur in the roughly 120 validation repertoires, with 94% of cluster scores above 0.

Concerning this clone: Its antigen has not been determined. No base quality values were provided; no much bigger clone lies one nucleotide off.

A distance of 8 bases separates the germline ends of V and J, which lose 0 bases and 5 bases respectively. The germline V gene yields SGHDT for CDR1 and YYEEEE for CDR2. Including the terminal cysteine and phenylalanine, the CDR3 comprises 14 residues. Solely the CDR3 DNA is kept, with 42 bases framed from the first base. Receptor libraries were prepared by the immunoSEQ multiplex PCR assay. Concerning the study's data processing: To diagnose cytomegalovirus status from the catalog of TCR beta chain sequences, a statistical classification framework was built. TCRdb re-hosts the immuneACCESS table, in-frame sequences only. Its copies lack some clones; in the studies checked, an unresolved V gene accounts for under half of them, and the cause for the rest is not known. The V and J calls and the clone size are those of that table, but D and trimming were determined from the DNA. Present in this sample are around 150,000 clones, around 92% of which were seen just once. About 9.3% of the sample is taken by the ten largest.

Separate from the approximately 690-subject first cohort, the validation cohort of roughly 110 subjects was the group to which the donors belonged. The specimen sequenced was PBMCs. The chain was built from TRBV5-6 and TRBJ1-4, with the D gene uncertain. This clonotype was obtained from a woman aged 18-30 years in good health and CMV-seropositive. The CDR3 region reads CASSLAGHNEKLFF. The DNA is TGTGCCAGCAGCTTGGCAGGTCACAATGAAAAACTGTTTTTT.